A selection of T cell receptor beta chains follows, all from one sample in a study of blood T cell repertoires in COVID-19. Clones were sequenced by immunoSEQ multiplex PCR, and TCRdb holds only the in-frame ones, with some missing. The table has 100,000 to 150,000 clones, more than 80% seen once. The specimen was peripheral blood. The receptors shown here come from a woman of 80 years or more with COVID-19, enrolled during active disease. CDR3s include the opening cysteine and the closing phenylalanine or tryptophan. The D gene is left open where the match is weak. Size is stated for part of the rows, as once, few or many counts, or as a class when the clone is expanded.

DNA: TGTGCCAGCAGTCGACAGCGCTCCTATAATTCACCCCTCCACTTT; CDR3: CASSRQRSYNSPLHF; J: TRBJ1-6; length: 15; D: -; V: TRBV28; size: -
DNA: TGTGCCAGCAGCTCCTCTAGCGGGGGACATACGCAGTATTTT; CDR3: CASSSSSGGHTQYF; J: TRBJ2-3; length: 14; D: TRBD2; V: TRBV7-9; size: -
DNA: TGTGCCAGCAGCTCGGACATGTTCACAGATACGCAGTATTTT; CDR3: CASSSDMFTDTQYF; J: TRBJ2-3; length: 14; D: -; V: TRBV7-2; size: -
DNA: TGTGCCAGCAGCTTGTACGGGGTCCGTCAGCCCCAGCATTTT; CDR3: CASSLYGVRQPQHF; J: TRBJ1-5; length: 14; D: -; V: TRBV5-6; size: -
DNA: TGTGCCAGCACCTTAGTCCAGGGTCAGCCCCAGCATTTT; CDR3: CASTLVQGQPQHF; J: TRBJ1-5; length: 13; D: -; V: TRBV12-3/TRBV12-4; size: -
DNA: TGTGCCAGCAGCTTAGGTAGCGGGATTAGGACCGGGGAGCTGTTTTTT; CDR3: CASSLGSGIRTGELFF; J: TRBJ2-2; length: 16; D: TRBD2; V: TRBV7-2; size: -
DNA: TGTGCCAGCGGTCGGGGGGGCGGCCTGGCCGAGCAGTACTTC; CDR3: CASGRGGGLAEQYF; J: TRBJ2-7; length: 14; D: TRBD2; V: TRBV6-5; size: -
DNA: TGTGCCAGCAGCTTTCCGCAGCGCTCTGGAAACACCATATATTTT; CDR3: CASSFPQRSGNTIYF; J: TRBJ1-3; length: 15; D: -; V: TRBV5-8; size: -
DNA: TGTGCCAGCAGTGCTCCGGGACTTAGCACAGATACGCAGTATTTT; CDR3: CASSAPGLSTDTQYF; J: TRBJ2-3; length: 15; D: -; V: TRBV2; size: -
DNA: TGTGCCAGCAGTTCCGCACCGATCGGCGAGCAGTACTTC; CDR3: CASSSAPIGEQYF; J: TRBJ2-7; length: 13; D: -; V: TRBV28; size: -
DNA: TGCGCCAGCAGCCTGGGACTAGCGGACACAGATACGCAGTATTTT; CDR3: CASSLGLADTDTQYF; J: TRBJ2-3; length: 15; D: TRBD2; V: TRBV4-1; size: -
DNA: TGTGCCAGCAGCCAGATGCAGGGGGCGGGTCAAAAACTGTTTTTT; CDR3: CASSQMQGAGQKLFF; J: TRBJ1-4; length: 15; D: TRBD1; V: TRBV4-2; size: -
DNA: TGTGCCAGCAGCTTATCAGGGGCGGGCGGGGAGCTGTTTTTT; CDR3: CASSLSGAGGELFF; J: TRBJ2-2; length: 14; D: -; V: TRBV7-2; size: -
DNA: TGTGCCAGCAAAACAGGGGTTTCACCCCTCCACTTT; CDR3: CASKTGVSPLHF; J: TRBJ1-6; length: 12; D: TRBD1; V: TRBV6-5; size: few
DNA: TGTGCCAGCAGCACCTGGACAGAAGGCTACACCTTC; CDR3: CASSTWTEGYTF; J: TRBJ1-2; length: 12; D: -; V: TRBV7-9; size: -
DNA: TGTGCCAGCAGGTCCCGGACTAGCGGGACCACAGATACGCAGTATTTT; CDR3: CASRSRTSGTTDTQYF; J: TRBJ2-3; length: 16; D: TRBD2; V: TRBV27; size: -
DNA: TGCAGTGCTAGTGTCCCCCGTGCGTCCTATAATTCACCCCTCCACTTT; CDR3: CSASVPRASYNSPLHF; J: TRBJ1-6; length: 16; D: -; V: TRBV20-1; size: -
DNA: TGTGCCAGTAGTATAGAGAGCGGGGCCAACGCCGGGGAGCTGTTTTTT; CDR3: CASSIESGANAGELFF; J: TRBJ2-2; length: 16; D: TRBD2; V: TRBV19; size: -
DNA: TGTGCCAGCAGCTCGCCACAGGGCCGGGGCAACACTGAAGCTTTCTTT; CDR3: CASSSPQGRGNTEAFF; J: TRBJ1-1; length: 16; D: -; V: TRBV11-1; size: once
DNA: TGTGCCAGCAGTTTACAGGCAAACTATGGCTACACCTTC; CDR3: CASSLQANYGYTF; J: TRBJ1-2; length: 13; D: -; V: TRBV27; size: -
DNA: TGTGCCAGCAGTCCCGGGACAGGCGGTTGGGAGACCCAGTACTTC; CDR3: CASSPGTGGWETQYF; J: TRBJ2-5; length: 15; D: TRBD1; V: TRBV3-1/TRBV3-2; size: -
DNA: TGTGCCAGCAGTCCAACCCCGGGACAGGACCTTCTCCAGGGCAATCAGCCCCAGCATTTT; CDR3: CASSPTPGQDLLQGNQPQHF; J: TRBJ1-5; length: 20; D: TRBD1; V: TRBV28; size: -
DNA: TGTGCCAGCAGCTCCCCGGGACAGGGGTTCTACGAGCAGTACTTC; CDR3: CASSSPGQGFYEQYF; J: TRBJ2-7; length: 15; D: TRBD1; V: TRBV7-9; size: few
DNA: TGTGCCAGCTCACCCAGCGGGAAAGCCACCGGGGAGCTGTTTTTT; CDR3: CASSPSGKATGELFF; J: TRBJ2-2; length: 15; D: TRBD2; V: TRBV18; size: -
DNA: TGCGCCAGCAGCCAAGGAGGGTACGGTAATGAAAAACTGTTTTTT; CDR3: CASSQGGYGNEKLFF; J: TRBJ1-4; length: 15; D: -; V: TRBV4-3; size: -
DNA: TGTGCCAGCATTACAGGGAGTGGCAATCAGCCCCAGCATTTT; CDR3: CASITGSGNQPQHF; J: TRBJ1-5; length: 14; D: -; V: TRBV28; size: -
DNA: TGTGCCACCTCAGGCTATAGCAATCAGCCCCAGCATTTT; CDR3: CATSGYSNQPQHF; J: TRBJ1-5; length: 13; D: -; V: TRBV24-1; size: -
DNA: TGTGCCAGCAGCCTTTTCGGGACTAGCGGGAGAAGTAGGATTAGGAATGAGCAGTTCTTC; CDR3: CASSLFGTSGRSRIRNEQFF; J: TRBJ2-1; length: 20; D: TRBD2; V: TRBV14; size: -
DNA: TGTGCCAGCAGTGGAAGGAGAGGGCGACAGCCCCAGCATTTT; CDR3: CASSGRRGRQPQHF; J: TRBJ1-5; length: 14; D: -; V: TRBV28; size: once
DNA: TGTGCCAGCAGTCACAGACAGGGGAGCGATTCACCCCTCCACTTT; CDR3: CASSHRQGSDSPLHF; J: TRBJ1-6; length: 15; D: TRBD1; V: TRBV6-5; size: -
DNA: TGTGCCAGCAGTGATTACAGGGGGGTCAACTATGGCTACACCTTC; CDR3: CASSDYRGVNYGYTF; J: TRBJ1-2; length: 15; D: TRBD1; V: TRBV25-1; size: -
DNA: TGCGCCAGCAGCCAAGACCCCACGAGAGGGGGGGGTGAGCAGTTCTTC; CDR3: CASSQDPTRGGGEQFF; J: TRBJ2-1; length: 16; D: -; V: TRBV4-3; size: -
DNA: TGTGCCAGCAGCTCGGGACAGGGGTTTGGCGAGCAGTACTTC; CDR3: CASSSGQGFGEQYF; J: TRBJ2-7; length: 14; D: TRBD1; V: TRBV14; size: once
DNA: TGTGCCAGCAGCTTGCAGACAGGGGTTTACAATGAGCAGTTCTTC; CDR3: CASSLQTGVYNEQFF; J: TRBJ2-1; length: 15; D: TRBD1; V: TRBV7-2; size: -
DNA: TGTGCCAGCAGCTTAGTCGGTCTTGGGCGGGGCTCCTACAATGAGCAGTTCTTC; CDR3: CASSLVGLGRGSYNEQFF; J: TRBJ2-1; length: 18; D: -; V: TRBV7-9; size: -
DNA: TGTGCCAGCAGTTACTCAGGACTAGCGGGAGTACGTGAAAATGAGCAGTTCTTC; CDR3: CASSYSGLAGVRENEQFF; J: TRBJ2-1; length: 18; D: TRBD2; V: TRBV6-2/TRBV6-3; size: -
DNA: TGTGCCAGCAGCCCACACGGGACTAGCGGGAACAATGAGCAGTTCTTC; CDR3: CASSPHGTSGNNEQFF; J: TRBJ2-1; length: 16; D: TRBD2; V: TRBV7-2; size: -
DNA: TGTGCCACCAGTGATGCGGGACAGATGGGCCAAGAGACCCAGTACTTC; CDR3: CATSDAGQMGQETQYF; J: TRBJ2-5; length: 16; D: -; V: TRBV24-1; size: -
DNA: TGTGCCAGCAGGATGGCAGGGGGCAGGGGGAACACTGAAGCTTTCTTT; CDR3: CASRMAGGRGNTEAFF; J: TRBJ1-1; length: 16; D: TRBD1; V: TRBV25-1; size: -
DNA: TGTGCCAGCAGCTTGGCCTCTGGGGGGAGTCAGCCCCAGCATTTT; CDR3: CASSLASGGSQPQHF; J: TRBJ1-5; length: 15; D: -; V: TRBV5-5; size: -
DNA: TGTGCCAGCAGTTCAGGCAATGAGCAGTTCTTC; CDR3: CASSSGNEQFF; J: TRBJ2-1; length: 11; D: -; V: TRBV6-5; size: -
DNA: TGTGCCAGCAGAAGGCGGGAGTACACAGATACGCAGTATTTT; CDR3: CASRRREYTDTQYF; J: TRBJ2-3; length: 14; D: TRBD2; V: TRBV2; size: few
DNA: TGTGCCAGCAGCCTCGACAGGGCAAGACAGCCCCAGCATTTT; CDR3: CASSLDRARQPQHF; J: TRBJ1-5; length: 14; D: TRBD1; V: TRBV2; size: -
DNA: TGTGCCAGCAGTTCAGGGTACGAGCAGTACTTC; CDR3: CASSSGYEQYF; J: TRBJ2-7; length: 11; D: -; V: TRBV4-2; size: -
DNA: TGTGCCAGCAGCGGGACTAGGGGAGATACGCAGTATTTT; CDR3: CASSGTRGDTQYF; J: TRBJ2-3; length: 13; D: TRBD2; V: TRBV7-2; size: -
DNA: TGTGCCAGCAGCTTAGCTTGGCTAGCGGGGAAAGAGACCCAGTACTTC; CDR3: CASSLAWLAGKETQYF; J: TRBJ2-5; length: 16; D: TRBD2; V: TRBV7-2; size: -
DNA: TGTGCCAGCAGCTGGGGGCACAGCAATCAGCCCCAGCATTTT; CDR3: CASSWGHSNQPQHF; J: TRBJ1-5; length: 14; D: -; V: TRBV5-6; size: once
DNA: TGTGCCAGCAGCGTGCAACTCGGGACTAGCGGGATTGATGAGCAGTTCTTC; CDR3: CASSVQLGTSGIDEQFF; J: TRBJ2-1; length: 17; D: TRBD2; V: TRBV9; size: -
DNA: TGTGCCAGCAGGTCCAGGGGTCTCGCGGGCTACACCTTC; CDR3: CASRSRGLAGYTF; J: TRBJ1-2; length: 13; D: -; V: TRBV27; size: -
DNA: TGTGCCAGCAGTTACTCCTCAGCGCTCAGGGCAGATACGCAGTATTTT; CDR3: CASSYSSALRADTQYF; J: TRBJ2-3; length: 16; D: -; V: TRBV6-2/TRBV6-3; size: -
DNA: TGTGCCAGTAGCACCAACCCCCCAGGGACCAACGTCCTGACTTTC; CDR3: CASSTNPPGTNVLTF; J: TRBJ2-6; length: 15; D: -; V: TRBV19; size: -
DNA: TGTGCCAGCAGCTACCGGGACAGGGGATCAGCTGGGGCCAACGTCCTGACTTTC; CDR3: CASSYRDRGSAGANVLTF; J: TRBJ2-6; length: 18; D: TRBD1; V: TRBV7-9; size: -
DNA: TGTGCCAGCAGAGAGAATAGGGGGCTGGGCTACGAGCAGTACTTC; CDR3: CASRENRGLGYEQYF; J: TRBJ2-7; length: 15; D: TRBD1; V: TRBV6-5; size: -
DNA: TGTGCCAGCAGCGCAAGGGGACAGGGGTACAATGAGCAGTTCTTC; CDR3: CASSARGQGYNEQFF; J: TRBJ2-1; length: 15; D: TRBD1; V: TRBV9; size: -
DNA: TGTGCCACCAGCAGGAGCGGGAGGTTCAATGAGCAGTTCTTC; CDR3: CATSRSGRFNEQFF; J: TRBJ2-1; length: 14; D: TRBD2; V: TRBV15; size: -